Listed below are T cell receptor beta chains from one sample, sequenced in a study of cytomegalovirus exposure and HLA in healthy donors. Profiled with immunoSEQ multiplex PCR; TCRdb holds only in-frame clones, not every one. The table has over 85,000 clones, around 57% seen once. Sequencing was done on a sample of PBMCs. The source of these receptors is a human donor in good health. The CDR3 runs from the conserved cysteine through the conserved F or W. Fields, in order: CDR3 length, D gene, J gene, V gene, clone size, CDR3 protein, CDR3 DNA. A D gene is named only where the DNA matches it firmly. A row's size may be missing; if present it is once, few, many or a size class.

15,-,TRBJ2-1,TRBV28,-,CASSPAGISYNEQFF,TGTGCCAGCAGTCCCGCGGGGATCTCCTACAATGAGCAGTTCTTC
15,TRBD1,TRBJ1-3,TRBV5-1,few,CASSGGQGPGNTIYF,TGCGCCAGCAGCGGGGGACAGGGGCCTGGAAACACCATATATTTT
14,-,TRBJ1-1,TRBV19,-,CASSIQGSSTEAFF,TGTGCCAGTAGTATCCAGGGTTCGAGCACTGAAGCTTTCTTT
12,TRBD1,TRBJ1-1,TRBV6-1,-,CASSEGQTEAFF,TGTGCCAGCAGTGAGGGACAGACTGAAGCTTTCTTT
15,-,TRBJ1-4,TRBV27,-,CASSLGGRDNEKLFF,TGTGCCAGCAGTTTGGGGGGTCGTGATAATGAAAAACTGTTTTTT
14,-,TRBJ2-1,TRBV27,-,CASSPIRGYNEQFF,TGTGCCAGCAGCCCTATAAGGGGGTACAATGAGCAGTTCTTC
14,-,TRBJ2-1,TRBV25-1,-,CASSHYREGDEQFF,TGTGCCAGCAGCCACTACAGGGAAGGCGATGAGCAGTTCTTC
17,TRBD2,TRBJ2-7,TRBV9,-,CASSLEAGVDRSYEQYF,TGTGCCAGCAGCCTCGAAGCGGGAGTGGATAGGTCCTACGAGCAGTACTTC
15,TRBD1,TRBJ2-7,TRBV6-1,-,CASRSGTGGTYEQYF,TGTGCCAGCAGATCCGGGACAGGGGGTACCTACGAGCAGTACTTC
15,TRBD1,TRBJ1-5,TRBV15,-,CATSMTGGSGQPQHF,TGTGCCACCAGCATGACAGGGGGCTCGGGTCAGCCCCAGCATTTT
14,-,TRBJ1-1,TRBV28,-,CASSTTGMNTEAFF,TGTGCCAGCAGCACGACAGGCATGAACACTGAAGCTTTCTTT
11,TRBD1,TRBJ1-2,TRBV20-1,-,CSATGGLGYTF,TGCAGTGCTACAGGGGGCCTAGGCTACACCTTC
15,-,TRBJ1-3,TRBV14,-,CASSQGLRSGNTIYF,TGTGCCAGCAGCCAAGGCCTGCGCTCTGGAAACACCATATATTTT
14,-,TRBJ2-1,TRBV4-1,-,CASSHPEGGNEQFF,TGCGCCAGCAGCCATCCCGAAGGGGGCAATGAGCAGTTCTTC
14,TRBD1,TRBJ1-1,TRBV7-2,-,CASSLQAGTAPIRF,TGTGCCAGCAGCCTCCAAGCCGGGACAGCCCCAATAAGGTTT
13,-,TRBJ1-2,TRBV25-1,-,CASSEQSNYGYTF,TGTGCCAGCAGTGAACAGTCCAACTATGGCTACACCTTC
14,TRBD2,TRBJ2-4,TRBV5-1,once,CASSLVAGAHIQYF,TGCGCCAGCAGCTTGGTCGCGGGAGCACACATTCAGTACTTC
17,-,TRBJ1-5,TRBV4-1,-,CASSQEIPGVGFQPQHF,TGCGCCAGCAGCCAAGAGATACCAGGCGTTGGTTTTCAGCCCCAGCATTTT
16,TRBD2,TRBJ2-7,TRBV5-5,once,CASSGLTSDSSYEQYF,TGTGCCAGCAGCGGGTTGACTAGCGACAGCTCCTACGAGCAGTACTTC
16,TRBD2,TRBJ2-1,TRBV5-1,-,CASSSGTSGIGNEQFF,TGCGCCAGCAGCTCCGGGACTAGCGGGATAGGCAATGAGCAGTTCTTC
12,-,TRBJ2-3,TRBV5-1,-,CASSFNTDTQYF,TGCGCCAGCAGCTTTAACACAGATACGCAGTATTTT
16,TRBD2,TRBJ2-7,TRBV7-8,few,CASSPLEREAAYEQYF,TGTGCCAGCAGCCCGTTGGAGCGGGAGGCCGCCTACGAGCAGTACTTC
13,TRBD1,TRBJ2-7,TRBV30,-,CAWSRTGEPEQYF,TGTGCCTGGAGCAGGACAGGGGAGCCCGAGCAGTACTTC
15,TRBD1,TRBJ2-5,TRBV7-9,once,CASSPGTVSQETQYF,TGTGCCAGCAGCCCGGGGACAGTTAGCCAAGAGACCCAGTACTTC
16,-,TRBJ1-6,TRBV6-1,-,CASSEAFRGYNSPLHF,TGTGCCAGCAGTGAAGCGTTTCGAGGGTATAATTCACCCCTCCACTTT
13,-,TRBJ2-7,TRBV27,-,CASSPTEAYEQYF,TGTGCCAGCAGTCCGACAGAAGCCTACGAGCAGTACTTC
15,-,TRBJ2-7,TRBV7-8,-,CASSETAGISYEQYF,TGTGCCAGCAGCGAAACTGCAGGGATCTCCTACGAGCAGTACTTC
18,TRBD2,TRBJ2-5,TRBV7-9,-,CASSLGASGTVGQETQYF,TGTGCCAGCAGCTTAGGGGCTAGCGGGACAGTGGGTCAAGAGACCCAGTACTTC
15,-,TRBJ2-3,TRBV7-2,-,CASSLATGVIDTQYF,TGTGCCAGCAGCTTAGCGACGGGAGTGATAGATACGCAGTATTTT
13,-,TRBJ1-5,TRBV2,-,CASSGGGKQPQHF,TGTGCCAGCAGTGGGGGGGGTAAGCAGCCCCAGCATTTT
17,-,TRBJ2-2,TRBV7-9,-,CASSLDPGQPNTGELFF,TGTGCCAGCAGCTTAGACCCCGGACAGCCTAACACCGGGGAGCTGTTTTTT
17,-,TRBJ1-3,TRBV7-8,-,CASSSTYRVSSGNTIYF,TGTGCCAGCAGCTCAACTTACAGAGTTAGCTCTGGAAACACCATATATTTT
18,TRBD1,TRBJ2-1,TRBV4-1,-,CASSQDLYGTGFFNEQFF,TGCGCCAGCAGCCAAGATTTGTACGGGACAGGGTTTTTCAATGAGCAGTTCTTC
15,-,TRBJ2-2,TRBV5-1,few,CASSHLRENTGELFF,TGCGCCAGCAGCCACCTCAGGGAGAACACCGGGGAGCTGTTTTTT
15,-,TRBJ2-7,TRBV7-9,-,CASSLEVDGGYEQYF,TGTGCCAGCAGCTTAGAGGTAGATGGAGGCTACGAGCAGTACTTC
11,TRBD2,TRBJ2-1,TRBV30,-,CAWSVGGEQFF,TGTGCCTGGAGTGTGGGGGGGGAGCAGTTCTTC
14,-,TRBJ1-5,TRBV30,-,CAWSVGASNQPQHF,TGTGCCTGGAGTGTAGGAGCCAGCAATCAGCCCCAGCATTTT
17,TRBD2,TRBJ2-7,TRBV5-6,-,CASSLVTWGEGLGEQYF,TGTGCCAGCAGCTTGGTCACGTGGGGGGAGGGCCTCGGCGAGCAGTACTTC
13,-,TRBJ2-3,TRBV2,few,CASAPLFTDTQYF,TGTGCCAGCGCTCCGCTATTCACAGATACGCAGTATTTT
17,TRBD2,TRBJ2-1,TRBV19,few,CASSLGLAGSSYNEQFF,TGTGCCAGTAGTTTAGGACTAGCGGGGAGCTCCTACAATGAGCAGTTCTTC
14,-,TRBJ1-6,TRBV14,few,CASSRGLINSPLHF,TGTGCCAGCAGCCGAGGACTTATTAATTCACCCCTCCACTTT
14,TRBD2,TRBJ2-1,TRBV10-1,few,CASSDPLAGAGQFF,TGCGCCAGCAGTGACCCGCTAGCGGGAGCTGGGCAGTTCTTC
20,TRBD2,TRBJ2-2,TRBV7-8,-,CASSLDLGGGSGSLTGELFF,TGTGCCAGCAGCTTGGACCTCGGGGGCGGGAGCGGGAGTTTGACCGGGGAGCTGTTTTTT
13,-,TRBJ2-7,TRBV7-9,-,CASSLWGFAGIFF,TGTGCCAGCAGCCTATGGGGGTTTGCGGGAATATTCTTC